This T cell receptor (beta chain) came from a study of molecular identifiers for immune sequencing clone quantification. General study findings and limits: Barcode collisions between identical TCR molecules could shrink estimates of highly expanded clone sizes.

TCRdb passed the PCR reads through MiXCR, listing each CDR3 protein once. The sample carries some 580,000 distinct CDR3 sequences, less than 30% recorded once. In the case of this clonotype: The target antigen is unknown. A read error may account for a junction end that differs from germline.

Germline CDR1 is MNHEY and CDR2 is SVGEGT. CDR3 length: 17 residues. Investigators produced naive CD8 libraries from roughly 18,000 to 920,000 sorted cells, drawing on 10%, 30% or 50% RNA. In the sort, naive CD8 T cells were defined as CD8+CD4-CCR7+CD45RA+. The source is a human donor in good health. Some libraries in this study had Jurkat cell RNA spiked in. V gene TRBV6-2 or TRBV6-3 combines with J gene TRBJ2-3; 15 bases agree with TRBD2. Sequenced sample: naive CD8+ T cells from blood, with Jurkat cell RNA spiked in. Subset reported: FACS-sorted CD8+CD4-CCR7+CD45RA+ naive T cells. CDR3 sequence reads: CARSPGLAGGRPGTQCF. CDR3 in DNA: TGTGCCCGCAGTCCGGGACTAGCGGGGGGCCGCCCGGGTACGCAGTGTTTT.